The 30 T cell receptor beta chains in this list originate from one sample, sequenced in a study of CD8 T cells in ankylosing spondylitis. TCRdb itself ran the 5' RACE reads through MiXCR, one entry per CDR3 protein. The sample has roughly 150,000 distinct CDR3 sequences, around a third seen once. The sample consisted of synovial fluid, either unsorted or a sorted T cell fraction (not recorded which). The origin of the receptors is a male donor with ankylosing spondylitis.

This clonotype has more than one count but fewer than ten. The rearrangement links TRBV12-3 or TRBV12-4 to TRBJ2-7; maybe TRBD2 (6 bases). The ends were cut back, 3 bases at V and 0 bases at J, with 9 bases in the middle. This CDR3 has 14 residues. The CDR3 coding sequence is TGTGCCAGCAGTTTTCCGGGGGACTCCTACGAGCAGTACTTC. Translating it yields CASSFPGDSYEQYF.

This clonotype was counted only a few times. The CDR3 coding sequence is TGTGCCAGCAGCTTATTCCGACTAGCGGGAGTTCAAGCAGATACGCAGTATTTT. It specifies CASSLFRLAGVQADTQYF. The V call is TRBV11-2, the J call TRBJ2-3, with TRBD2 identical over 12 bases. Germline V gives CDR1 SGHAT, CDR2 FQNNGV. This CDR3 is 18 amino acids long. Trimming took 2 bases from V and 4 from J; bases not matched to a gene: 10.

This clonotype was detected only a few times. This rearrangement joins TRBV7-9 to TRBJ1-2, with 7 bases fitting TRBD1. The V and J ends lost 3 bases and 3 bases, in that order; junction bases with no gene match: 7. Germline values: CDR1 SEHNR, CDR2 FQNEAQ (reference sequence). This CDR3 has 15 amino acids. The CDR3 sequence is CASSFGADRDYGYTF. CDR3 DNA: TGTGCCAGCAGCTTCGGGGCTGACAGGGACTATGGCTACACCTTC.

The chain employs TRBV9 and TRBJ1-2; D unresolved. With 4 bases removed from V and 4 bases from J, the gap between germline ends came to 8 bases. Germline CDR1 is SGDLS and CDR2 is YYNGEE. The CDR3 sequence is 12 residues long. The chain's CDR3 is CASSRVGYGYTF. The CDR3 DNA follows: TGTGCCAGCAGCAGAGTTGGCTATGGCTACACCTTC.

This clonotype was recorded many times. The CDR3 protein is CASSQAHLSGRSGANVLTF. For the CDR3, the DNA is TGTGCCAGCAGCCAAGCCCACCTTAGCGGGAGGTCTGGGGCCAACGTCCTGACTTTC. This chain uses TRBV4-2 with TRBJ2-6; 10 bases are shared with TRBD2. Germline V gene data show CDR1 as LGHNA and CDR2 as YNFKEQ. The CDR3 is 19 amino acids. V lost 1 base and J lost 1; bases outside the gene matches: 7.

The chain has TRBV7-2 and TRBJ2-1; perhaps TRBD2 as D (5 bases). The CDR3 is made up of 16 amino acids. Looked up from germline, CDR1 is SGHTA and CDR2 is FQGNSA. V was pared by 5 bases and J by 1 base, with 15 bases between. The CDR3 reads CASSPKAGKSYNEQFF. The CDR3 bases are TGTGCCAGCAGCCCCAAGGCCGGGAAATCCTACAATGAGCAGTTCTTC.

This chain joins TRBV24-1 and TRBJ2-5; 11 nucleotides line up with TRBD2. This CDR3 is 12 amino acids long. With V trimmed by 7 bases and J by 7 bases, 1 base remained unmatched. Germline CDR1 and CDR2: KGHDR and SFDVKD. The CDR3 protein is CATRLAGATQYF. DNA for the CDR3: TGTGCCACCAGACTAGCGGGGGCGACCCAGTACTTC.

The CDR3 region is CASSAVERYNEQFF. The DNA of the CDR3 is TGTGCCAGCAGCGCAGTGGAGCGGTACAATGAGCAGTTCTTC. The rearrangement joins TRBV11-2 to TRBJ2-1, with D possibly TRBD2 on 5 matching bases. The CDR3 is 14 residues long. V was clipped by 5 bases and J by 4 bases, with 12 bases between them. The germline V gene encodes CDR1 SGHAT and CDR2 FQNNGV.

The V gene is TRBV30, the J gene TRBJ1-1; TRBD1 aligns across 7 bases. The CDR3 runs 15 residues. CDR1 GTSNPN and CDR2 SVGIG come from the germline V gene (reference sequence). V dropped 4 bases and J dropped 1; count of bases not matched to a gene: 9. The CDR3, as DNA: TGTGCCTGGATTGCCTCGGACAGGAAGAACACTGAAGCTTTCTTT. This encodes CAWIASDRKNTEAFF.

This clonotype was counted a few times. The chain couples TRBV20-1 to TRBJ2-1, with D unclear. The V gene's germline CDR1 is DFQATT and CDR2 SNEGSKA (reference sequence). The CDR3 extends over 14 amino acids. V lost 3 bases, J lost 4 bases, and 13 bases lay in between. DNA of the CDR3: TGCAGTGCTAGGCAGAGGCACCCTTACAATGAGCAGTTCTTC. Amino acid sequence: CSARQRHPYNEQFF.

This clonotype was seen more than once but under ten times. The genes are TRBV20-1 and TRBJ2-3, with D possibly TRBD1 on 7 matching bases. The CDR3 length is 17 residues. Trimming pared 1 base from V and 5 bases from J, leaving 22 bases between. CDR1 and CDR2 (germline): DFQATT, SNEGSKA (reference sequence). In nucleotides, the CDR3 is TGCAGTGCTAGAGCCCTCAAGGGGGCGGGACGGGGAGATACGCAGTATTTT. Amino acids: CSARALKGAGRGDTQYF.

The V and J genes are TRBV7-8 and TRBJ1-1; D gene ambiguous. Germline lookup yields CDR1 SGHVS and CDR2 FQNEAQ. The V gene lost 2 bases and the J gene lost 1 base, with 8 bases spanning the gap. This CDR3 comprises 14 residues. The CDR3 loop reads CASSLREANTEAFF. DNA of the CDR3: TGTGCCAGCAGCTTAAGGGAGGCGAACACTGAAGCTTTCTTT.

This clonotype was detected only a few times. The genes are TRBV3-1 and TRBJ2-7; 11 nucleotides line up with TRBD2. Unmatched junction bases numbered 15, after V lost 2 bases and J lost 6 bases. Germline assignment: CDR1 LGHDT and CDR2 YNNKEL (reference sequence). The CDR3 sequence is 18 residues long. CDR3 nucleotide sequence: TGTGCCAGCAGCCAAAGCCCGGCGACTAGCGGGATTCGGGGCGAGCAGTACTTC. It is translated as CASSQSPATSGIRGEQYF.

This chain joins TRBV11-3 and TRBJ2-7; a possible D gene is TRBD2 (6 bases). Germline V CDR1 and CDR2: SGHNT, YENEEA. CDR3 length: 13 residues. Trimming shortened V by 3 bases and J by 7 bases, and 13 bases separated the two germline ends. This CDR3 is CASSLASVGEQYF. CDR3 nucleotide sequence: TGTGCCAGCAGCTTGGCTAGCGTCGGGGAGCAGTACTTC.

The rearrangement uses TRBV11-2 and TRBJ2-1; D is uncertain. Trimming cost V 3 bases and J 3 bases, with 9 bases left between them. The CDR3 has 14 amino acids. Germline-derived CDR1 and CDR2 are SGHAT and FQNNGV. The CDR3 protein is CASSFRTLYNEQFF. The CDR3 nucleotides read TGTGCCAGCAGCTTCCGGACCCTCTACAATGAGCAGTTCTTC.

The rearrangement joins TRBV29-1 to TRBJ2-1; 8 bases fit TRBD2. The CDR3 is 14 amino acids. The V gene's germline CDR1 is SQVTM and CDR2 ANQGSEA. Trimming removed 6 bases from V and 3 bases from J; junction bases left unmatched: 7. CDR3: CSVAGTRDYNEQFF. The CDR3 DNA is TGCAGCGTGGCCGGGACTAGGGACTACAATGAGCAGTTCTTC.

The chain's CDR3 is CSATGTTKVEQYF. In DNA, the CDR3 is TGCAGTGCTACCGGGACAACAAAGGTCGAGCAGTACTTC. The chain couples TRBV20-1 to TRBJ2-7; D perhaps matches TRBD1 (6 bases). The germline CDR1 and CDR2 sequences are DFQATT and SNEGSKA (reference sequence). Trimming shortened V by 4 bases and J by 6 bases, and 16 bases separated the two germline ends. The CDR3 runs 13 residues.

This clonotype was seen more than once but under ten times. This chain links TRBV2 with TRBJ2-5; 8 nucleotides align to TRBD1. J lost 2 bases, V lost 7 bases, and 12 bases had no gene match. CDR1 and CDR2 from the germline V gene are SNHLY and FYNNEI. This CDR3 spans 16 amino acids. CDR3 DNA: TGTGCCAGCAATTTCTTACGGACAGGGCCTCAAGAGACCCAGTACTTC. Translation gives CASNFLRTGPQETQYF.

The chain combines TRBV5-4 with TRBJ2-1; 13 bases are a match to TRBD2. CDR1 SGHNT and CDR2 YYREEE come from the germline V gene (reference sequence). V dropped 4 bases and J dropped 7; count of bases not matched to a gene: 5. The CDR3 totals 15 residues. CDR3 protein: CASSLTSGRGNEQFF. DNA of the CDR3: TGTGCCAGCAGCCTAACTAGCGGGAGGGGGAATGAGCAGTTCTTC.

This chain connects TRBV18 to TRBJ2-7; TRBD1 matches at 8 bases. The trim removed 3 bases at V and 7 bases at J, leaving 2 bases unmatched. The germline V gene encodes CDR1 KGHSH and CDR2 LQKENI. CDR3 length: 12 amino acids. The chain's CDR3 is CASSPGTGEQYF. In nucleotides, the CDR3 is TGTGCCAGCTCACCCGGGACAGGTGAGCAGTACTTC.

This clonotype was picked up a small number of times. The genes are TRBV29-1 and TRBJ2-3, with 8 bases matching TRBD2. Germline V gene lookup returns CDR1 SQVTM and CDR2 ANQGSEA. The CDR3 loop spans 15 amino acids. V was pared by 4 bases and J by 0 bases, with 6 bases of the junction left unmatched. CDR3 in amino acids: CSVASGSHSTDTQYF. In DNA, the CDR3 is TGCAGCGTTGCCAGCGGGAGTCATAGCACAGATACGCAGTATTTT.

The V call is TRBV19, the J call TRBJ2-1, with D perhaps matching TRBD2 (6 bases). V dropped 3 bases and J dropped 0 bases, with 9 bases sitting between them. Germline-derived CDR1 and CDR2 are LNHDA and SQIVND (reference sequence). This CDR3 is built from 15 residues. CDR3 region: CASSIMGGSYNEQFF. The CDR3 nucleotides read TGTGCCAGTAGTATCATGGGGGGCTCCTACAATGAGCAGTTCTTC.

The chain joins TRBV4-2 to TRBJ2-4, with D perhaps given as TRBD1 or TRBD2 (5 bases each). Trimming cost V 3 bases and J 0 bases, with 15 bases left between them. CDR1 is LGHNA, CDR2 YNFKEQ, per germline. The CDR3 covers 17 residues. The CDR3 reads CASSQGVERIAKNIQYF. In DNA, the CDR3 is TGTGCCAGCAGCCAGGGGGTAGAGAGAATAGCCAAAAACATTCAGTACTTC.

This rearrangement joins TRBV3-1 to TRBJ2-2; D may be TRBD2 (6 bases). The germline V gene encodes CDR1 LGHDT and CDR2 YNNKEL (reference sequence). This CDR3 contains 16 residues. The V end lost 0 bases, the J end lost 2 bases, and 10 bases lay between the germline ends. The CDR3 bases are TGTGCCAGCAGCCAAGAAGGCGGGATCAACACCGGGGAGCTGTTTTTT. Its protein is CASSQEGGINTGELFF.

This sequence joins TRBV6-1 and TRBJ2-2, with 7 nucleotides matching TRBD1. Germline loops: CDR1 MNHNS, CDR2 SASEGT. V lost 5 bases to trimming and J lost 4 bases; unmatched junction nucleotides: 10. This CDR3 has 16 residues. CDR3 bases: TGTGCCAGCAGTAAACTACCGGGACAGAGCACCGGGGAGCTGTTTTTT. Residues: CASSKLPGQSTGELFF.

The chain joins TRBV20-1 to TRBJ2-1, with TRBD2 matching over 12 bases. This CDR3 has 17 residues. The germline V gene has CDR1 DFQATT and CDR2 SNEGSKA (reference sequence). Trimming took 3 bases from V and 2 from J; bases not matched to a gene: 8. The CDR3 DNA reads TGCAGTGCTAGTGCTCCTAGCGGGAGGGGAGCCTACAATGAGCAGTTCTTC. Encoded protein: CSASAPSGRGAYNEQFF.

The table lists this clonotype with a few counts. The chain recombines TRBV12-3 or TRBV12-4 with TRBJ1-1, with TRBD1 matching over 8 bases. CDR3 length equals 13 residues. V gave up 9 bases and J gave up 0 bases; unmatched junction bases: 3. DNA of the CDR3: TGTGCCAGTTGCAGGGGGCTGAACACTGAAGCTTTCTTT. Protein sequence: CASCRGLNTEAFF.

This clonotype appeared many times. The J gene is TRBJ1-1, the V gene TRBV6-1, with 9 bases matching TRBD1. V lost 4 bases, J lost 3 bases, and 9 bases stayed unmatched. The CDR3 extends over 16 amino acids. Germline-derived CDR1 and CDR2 are MNHNS and SASEGT. CDR3 sequence: CASSAWDRAGDTEAFF. CDR3 in DNA: TGTGCCAGCAGTGCGTGGGACAGGGCTGGGGACACTGAAGCTTTCTTT.

There are many counts of this clonotype. V is TRBV5-1 and J is TRBJ1-3; TRBD1 might be the D (6 bases). Germline V gene data show CDR1 as SGHRS and CDR2 as YFSETQ. The V end lost 3 bases, the J end lost 0 bases, and 13 bases lay between the germline ends. The CDR3 spans 16 residues. CDR3 residues: CASSWGGADSGNTIYF. Written as DNA, the CDR3 is TGCGCCAGCAGCTGGGGGGGGGCCGACTCTGGAAACACCATATATTTT.

This rearrangement joins TRBV20-1 to TRBJ1-1; unclear D gene. The V gene's germline CDR1 is DFQATT and CDR2 SNEGSKA (reference sequence). The V end was cut by 4 bases, the J end by 5 bases, with 17 bases between. CDR3 length: 14 amino acids. CDR3 loop: CSAKSPGRGTEAFF. The CDR3 nucleotides are TGCAGTGCTAAAAGCCCCGGGCGGGGTACTGAAGCTTTCTTT.